The text below deals with one TCR beta chain. Trimming left V 1 base short and J 9 bases short, with 10 bases between. This CDR3 is 14 amino acids long. Germline CDR1 and CDR2: LGHNA and YSLEER. Authors' methods: The assay estimated nucleated cells by amplifying reference gene primers. Clones were sequenced by immunoSEQ multiplex PCR, and TCRdb holds only the in-frame ones, with some missing. D and trimming were read from the DNA, whereas the V and J calls and clone size are those reported in that table. The repertoire holds 250,000 to 350,000 clones, with about 85% as singletons. The source of the sample is a study of blood T cell repertoires in COVID-19. Whole-study context: Spain, Italy and the United States supplied samples that represented acute and convalescent COVID-19.

The sequenced material came from peripheral blood. V is TRBV4-3 and J is TRBJ1-6, with unresolved D. The sequence came from a man between 18 and 35 years old with active or convalescent COVID-19. CDR3 coding DNA: TGCGCCAGCAGCCAAGGGGCTGACCTTTCACCCCTCCACTTT. Encoded protein: CASSQGADLSPLHF.